The 19 T cell receptor beta chains reported below all come from one sample, sequenced in a study of T-cell memory formation after mild COVID-19. MiXCR, run by TCRdb on the 5' RACE reads, gives a single entry per CDR3 protein. The table records some 340,000 distinct CDR3 sequences, about an eighth of them present only once. The sample was PBMCs or a T cell subset sorted from them (not recorded which). The receptors were sampled from a man aged 18 to 30 who had mild COVID-19 (a few samples of this study predate the infection). Cell type and time point are not known.

This clonotype has ten or more counts. The V and J genes are TRBV4-1 and TRBJ1-2, with a possible D match to TRBD1 (6 bases). Trimming removed 5 bases from V and 4 bases from J, with 17 bases in between. The CDR3 runs 15 residues. CDR1 and CDR2 (germline): MGHRA, YSYEKL. The chain's CDR3 is CASSTRGTQPYGYTF. Written as DNA, the CDR3 is TGCGCCAGCAGCACGCGAGGGACACAGCCCTATGGCTACACCTTC.

The chain has TRBV12-3 or TRBV12-4 and TRBJ2-1, with 10 positions matching TRBD1. V trimming: 6 bases; J trimming: 7 bases; junction bases outside the gene matches: 6. CDR3 length: 14 residues. This CDR3 is CASRWDRGWNEQFF. CDR3 DNA sequence: TGTGCCAGCAGATGGGACAGGGGTTGGAATGAGCAGTTCTTC.

At least ten counts were recorded for this clonotype. The genes are TRBV7-8 and TRBJ2-2; D gene ambiguous. V lost 6 bases and J lost 3, with 5 bases in between. In germline, CDR1 is SGHVS, CDR2 FQNEAQ. This CDR3 spans 12 amino acids. As DNA, the CDR3 is TGTGCCAGCAGTCAGTACACCGGGGAGCTGTTTTTT. It is translated as CASSQYTGELFF.

This clonotype was recorded a few times. The chain joins TRBV20-1 to TRBJ1-3; 9 bases are a match to TRBD1. The CDR3 is 17 amino acids. The V and J ends lost 0 bases and 0 bases, in that order; junction bases with no gene match: 6. Germline assignment: CDR1 DFQATT and CDR2 SNEGSKA (reference sequence). The CDR3 nucleotides read TGCAGTGCTAGAGAGGACAGGGGCCGTCTCTCTGGAAACACCATATATTTT. The encoded protein is CSAREDRGRLSGNTIYF.

Only one count was recorded for this clonotype. The chain recombines TRBV7-2 with TRBJ1-5; D call uncertain. The CDR3 extends over 14 amino acids. Germline V CDR1 and CDR2: SGHTA, FQGNSA. Trimming cost V 6 bases and J 11 bases, with 20 bases left between them. As DNA, the CDR3 is TGTGCCAGCAGTCCGGACGGAGGAGTACGGGCCCAGCATTTT. Its translation: CASSPDGGVRAQHF.

J is TRBJ1-1 and V is TRBV6-5; unclear D gene. The CDR3 runs to 14 residues. Germline V gene sequence: CDR1 MNHEY, CDR2 SVGAGI. The V end was cut by 2 bases, the J end by 5 bases, with 12 bases between. In nucleotides, the CDR3 is TGTGCCAGCAGTTACCTCGCCGGGCGGACTGAAGCTTTCTTT. Amino acid sequence: CASSYLAGRTEAFF.

This clonotype was detected a few times. The chain recombines TRBV9 with TRBJ2-3; maybe TRBD2 (5 bases). The germline V gene encodes CDR1 SGDLS and CDR2 YYNGEE. This CDR3 contains 15 residues. V gave up 4 bases and J gave up 5 bases, with 17 bases separating them. In DNA form, the CDR3 reads TGTGCCAGCAGCCCCCTGGCCGGACTTGGAGATACGCAGTATTTT. As protein: CASSPLAGLGDTQYF.

The chain uses TRBV24-1 and TRBJ2-5; 7 bases fit TRBD2. The V segment lost 4 bases and the J segment 4 bases; nucleotides outside the gene matches: 8. This CDR3 is 15 amino acids long. CDR1 and CDR2 (germline): KGHDR, SFDVKD. The CDR3 bases are TGTGCCACCAGTGACCCATCAGCGGGGAGAGAGACCCAGTACTTC. It yields the protein CATSDPSAGRETQYF.

This clonotype was seen a handful of times. The J gene is TRBJ2-2, the V gene TRBV5-1, with D unresolved. Per germline, CDR1 SGHRS and CDR2 YFSETQ. This CDR3 has 15 amino acids. Trimming removed 6 bases at V and 0 bases at J, with 12 bases between. In nucleotides, the CDR3 is TGCGCCAGCACCCCCCGTGCGGCGAACACCGGGGAGCTGTTTTTT. Its translation: CASTPRAANTGELFF.

V and J are TRBV5-1 and TRBJ2-5; TRBD1 agrees at 11 bases. The junction had 4 bases not matched to a gene; V was cut back by 2 bases and J by 4 bases. The CDR3 is 15 residues long. Per the germline V gene, CDR1 is SGHRS and CDR2 is YFSETQ. The CDR3 protein is CASSFSDRGRETQYF. CDR3 DNA sequence: TGCGCCAGCAGCTTTTCGGACAGGGGGCGAGAGACCCAGTACTTC.

This clonotype was observed a few times. Here the CDR3 reads CASSLYRNSPLHF. The CDR3 coding sequence is TGTGCCAGCAGCTTATATCGGAATTCACCCCTCCACTTT. This chain links TRBV11-2 with TRBJ1-6; no reliable D call. V was pared by 2 bases and J by 7 bases, with 6 bases between. Germline V gene sequence: CDR1 SGHAT, CDR2 FQNNGV. CDR3 length equals 13 residues. Combining the CDR3 with reference TRBV11-2 and TRBJ1-6 gives the whole variable domain EAGVAQSPRYKIIEKRQSVAFWCNPISGHATLYWYQQILGQGPKLLIQFQNNGVVDDSQLPKDRFSAERLKGVDSTLKIQPAKLEDSAVYLCASSLYRNSPLHFGNGTRLTVT.

A few counts support this clonotype. Here the CDR3 reads CASSSVGSLNTGELFF. In DNA form, the CDR3 reads TGTGCCAGCAGCTCCGTGGGGTCTCTGAACACCGGGGAGCTGTTTTTT. The chain combines TRBV9 with TRBJ2-2; D is undetermined. This CDR3 has 16 amino acids. Per germline, CDR1 SGDLS and CDR2 YYNGEE. Trimming cost V 4 bases and J 1 base, with 14 bases left between them.

This clonotype has a handful of counts. V gene TRBV14 combines with J gene TRBJ2-1; perhaps TRBD2 as D (5 bases). In germline, CDR1 is SGHDN, CDR2 FVKESK. V was shortened by 5 bases and J by 0 bases, with 17 bases between the two germline ends. The CDR3 is 17 residues long. CDR3 in DNA: TGTGCCAGCAGCGCCCGAGCCGCTAGCTACTCCTACAATGAGCAGTTCTTC. It codes for CASSARAASYSYNEQFF.

This clonotype was picked up a small number of times. This chain joins TRBV9 and TRBJ1-2; possibly TRBD1 for D (5 bases). The germline gives CDR1 SGDLS, CDR2 YYNGEE. The V gene lost 0 bases and the J gene lost 2 bases, with 11 bases spanning the gap. The CDR3 spans 15 residues. The CDR3 DNA reads as TGTGCCAGCAGCGTAGGGGGGGACGACAACTATGGCTACACCTTC. This codes for CASSVGGDDNYGYTF.

This chain uses TRBV6-5 with TRBJ2-7; D is possibly TRBD2 (6 bases). The CDR3 is 16 residues long. Germline CDR1 reads MNHEY; CDR2 reads SVGAGI. The V end was cut by 0 bases, the J end by 2 bases, with 14 bases between. The DNA of the CDR3 is TGTGCCAGCAGTTACTCGAAGGGCGGGGCCCCCTACGAGCAGTACTTC. Residues: CASSYSKGGAPYEQYF.

The chain joins TRBV5-1 to TRBJ2-3, with D possibly matching TRBD2 (5 bases). CDR3 length equals 14 residues. Trimming left V 0 bases short and J 5 bases short, with 10 bases between. CDR1 and CDR2 from the germline V gene are SGHRS and YFSETQ. CDR3 nucleotide sequence: TGCGCCAGCAGCTTGGGGCGGGCACAAGATACGCAGTATTTT. It codes for CASSLGRAQDTQYF. The full variable domain, completed using reference TRBV5-1 and TRBJ2-3, is KAGVTQTPRYLIKTRGQQVTLSCSPISGHRSVSWYQQTPGQGLQFLFEYFSETQRNKGNFPGRFSGRQFSNSRSEMNVSTLELGDSALYLCASSLGRAQDTQYFGPGTRLTVL.

The chain recombines TRBV12-3 or TRBV12-4 with TRBJ2-7; D is possibly TRBD2 (6 bases). V lost 7 bases to trimming and J lost 3 bases, with 13 bases between them. CDR3 length: 13 amino acids. The CDR3: CASTAGLSYEQYV. CDR3 DNA: TGTGCCAGCACCGCGGGACTCAGCTACGAGCAGTACGTC.

At least ten counts were recorded for this clonotype. This chain's CDR3 is CSVRSSSYEQYF. In DNA form, the CDR3 reads TGCAGCGTTCGAAGCAGCTCCTACGAGCAGTACTTC. V and J are TRBV29-1 and TRBJ2-7; D remains unclear. Germline V gives CDR1 SQVTM, CDR2 ANQGSEA. V was trimmed by 5 bases and J by 0 bases, leaving 8 bases between them. This CDR3 region has 12 residues.

V gene TRBV21-1 combines with J gene TRBJ2-1; the table's D call, TRBD1, was not checked against the DNA. TRBV21-1 counts as a pseudogene. The CDR3 is 13 amino acids. CDR3 protein: CASSVRGYNEQFF. CDR3 DNA: TGTGCCAGCAGTGTAAGGGGGTACAATGAGCAGTTCTTC.